This T cell receptor (beta chain) emerged from a study of T cell responses to AZD1222 COVID-19 vaccine. The table came from immunoSEQ multiplex PCR; TCRdb's copy has only in-frame clones and leaves some out. Of approximately 170,000 clones in the sample, approximately 93% were seen once. The CDR3 length is 14 residues. Trimming left V 4 bases short and J 2 bases short, with 12 bases between. CDR1 is SGHDT, CDR2 YYEEEE, per germline. The origin of this receptor is an adult in good health. The gene calls are TRBV5-6 and TRBJ1-2; D unresolved. The sequencing used peripheral blood, collected on day 0 of AZD1222 vaccination. This CDR3 is CASSLLGSNYGYTF. Here the CDR3 DNA reads TGTGCCAGCAGCCTGCTCGGGTCCAACTATGGCTACACCTTC. The full variable domain, rest sourced from reference TRBV5-6 and TRBJ1-2, is DAGVTQSPTHLIKTRGQQVTLRCSPKSGHDTVSWYQQALGQGPQFIFQYYEEEERQRGNFPDRFSGHQFPNYSSELNVNALLLGDSALYLCASSLLGSNYGYTFGSGTRLTVV.